This TCR beta chain was obtained from a study of blood T cells in healthy people across ages. Findings and caveats of the study: Estimates of diversity drawn from one million T cells were considered underestimates.

V lost 4 bases and J 2 bases, leaving 25 bases between the germline ends. The CDR3 covers 19 residues. Per germline, CDR1 SGHKS and CDR2 YYEKEE (reference sequence). Through a sample-barcoded 5' primer and a J-beta primer mix, a second PCR was run for 7 to 11 cycles. Each CDR3 protein is one row after TCRdb ran MiXCR on the 5' RACE reads. The sample includes some 1.5 million distinct CDR3 sequences, 35% to 45% of them seen just once. With respect to this clonotype: Antigen: not known.

The chain is built from TRBV5-5 and TRBJ1-5, with D maybe TRBD1 (5 bases). Sequenced sample: blood. The receptor's source is a woman between 18 and 29 years old in good health. CDR3 sequence (DNA): TGTGCCAGCAGCCGTGCCCTTGGGGCCGAGGAGTGGGGCAATCAGCCCCAGCATTTT. Translated: CASSRALGAEEWGNQPQHF.